The present T cell receptor (beta chain) was sequenced within a study of blood T cell repertoires in COVID-19. Across the study: T cells, B-cell-depleted T cells, or PBMCs provided the cDNA or gDNA that served as material.

Per germline, CDR1 SGHTA and CDR2 FQGTGA. The CDR3 sequence is 15 residues long. V shed 0 bases and J shed 1 base, with 9 bases lying between them. How the authors handled the data: Using reference gene primer amplification, nucleated cell counts were estimated. Sequencing was performed with immunoSEQ multiplex PCR; in TCRdb, only in-frame clones are kept and a portion is missing. That table supplies the V and J calls and clone size; D and trimming were determined from the DNA. Counted here are roughly 100,000 clones, around 92% occurring once; the ten biggest clones make up over 5.5%. The chain has TRBV7-3 and TRBJ1-1; possibly TRBD1 for D (5 bases). The specimen was peripheral blood. This TCR was sampled from a man aged 50 or older with active COVID-19. The CDR3 bases are TGTGCCAGCAGCTTAACACCAACAGGGAACACTGAAGCTTTCTTT. Its translation: CASSLTPTGNTEAFF.